The 9 T cell receptor beta chains presented below share a single source sample, sequenced in a study of blood T cells in healthy people across ages. It was with a sample-barcoded 5' primer and a J-beta primer mix that a second PCR of roughly 7 to 12 cycles was run. In TCRdb, the 5' RACE reads were re-called with MiXCR into one record per CDR3 protein. Seen here are approximately 680,000 distinct CDR3 sequences, approximately 31% observed once, and the top ten hold about 16%. Sequencing used blood. The receptors come from an elderly woman in good health.

This clonotype was counted ten times or more. The rearrangement links TRBV7-9 to TRBJ1-1, with D possibly matching TRBD1 (6 bases). The CDR3 has 15 residues. Germline V gene data show CDR1 as SEHNR and CDR2 as FQNEAQ (reference sequence). The V gene lost 6 bases and the J gene lost 0 bases, with 14 bases spanning the gap. DNA for the CDR3: TGTGCCAGCAGTTACCTGGGACAAATGAACACTGAAGCTTTCTTT. Its translation is CASSYLGQMNTEAFF.

The CDR3 nucleotides read TGTGCCAGCAACTATTGGGTGGAGAATGAGCAGTTCTTC. Translation: CASNYWVENEQFF. The chain combines TRBV7-9 with TRBJ2-1; no reliable D call. The CDR3 has 13 amino acids. Germline loops: CDR1 SEHNR, CDR2 FQNEAQ (reference sequence). V was clipped by 7 bases and J by 7 bases, with 14 bases between them.

Comments on this clonotype: Possible read error: a much larger clone is one base away. The chain couples TRBV6-2 or TRBV6-3 to TRBJ2-5; the D gene is possibly TRBD2 (6 bases). With 5 bases removed from V and 11 bases from J, the gap between germline ends came to 18 bases. Germline CDR1 and CDR2: MNHEY and SVGEGT. This CDR3 contains 13 residues. CDR3 sequence (DNA): TGTGCCAGCAGTCACGGGACTTTCAATGAGCAGTACTTC. It codes for CASSHGTFNEQYF.

In its sample, this clonotype was seen many times. The rearrangement links TRBV7-2 to TRBJ2-1; 9 nucleotides align to TRBD2. Germline CDR1 SGHTA, CDR2 FQGNSA. CDR3 length equals 16 residues. V trimming: 5 bases; J trimming: 7 bases; junction bases outside the gene matches: 12. The DNA of the CDR3 is TGTGCCAGCAGCCCGACCGCTAGCGGGGCACTAAATGAGCAGTTCTTC. Encoded protein: CASSPTASGALNEQFF.

The V gene is TRBV7-9, the J gene TRBJ1-1, with D perhaps matching TRBD1 (5 bases). The V and J ends lost 6 bases and 5 bases respectively, with 19 bases between them. Germline CDR1 SEHNR, CDR2 FQNEAQ (reference sequence). The CDR3 is 15 amino acids. Here the CDR3 DNA reads TGTGCCAGCAGACCCAGCCCAGGGCGGGAGACTGAAGCTTTCTTT. Its protein is CASRPSPGRETEAFF.

The chain has TRBV20-1 and TRBJ2-2; the match to TRBD1 covers 9 bases. Germline V gene lookup returns CDR1 DFQATT and CDR2 SNEGSKA (reference sequence). This CDR3 is built from 14 residues. J was trimmed by 7 bases and V by 3 bases; bases with no gene match: 6. The CDR3 nucleotides read TGCAGTGCTAGGAAACAGGGGGCCGACGGGGAGCTGTTTTTT. This encodes CSARKQGADGELFF.

Ten or more counts support this clonotype. CDR3 in amino acids: CASSVGAGPVSEQYF. In DNA form, the CDR3 reads TGTGCCAGCAGCGTAGGGGCGGGCCCTGTCTCCGAGCAGTACTTC. The chain is built from TRBV9 and TRBJ2-7, with D perhaps matching TRBD2 (5 bases). V lost 0 bases and J lost 6, with 16 bases in between. The length of the CDR3 is 15 residues. Germline CDR1 is SGDLS and CDR2 is YYNGEE.

This clonotype was seen ten or more times. The rearrangement uses TRBV15 and TRBJ2-7, with a possible D match to TRBD2 (5 bases). V was clipped by 0 bases and J by 7 bases, with 16 bases between them. The germline gives CDR1 LNHNV, CDR2 YYDKDF (reference sequence). The CDR3 has 15 residues. CDR3 bases: TGTGCCACCAGCAGAGACTCCAACCGGGGTCGGGAGCAGTACTTC. This translates into CATSRDSNRGREQYF. Based on the CDR3 plus reference TRBV15 and TRBJ2-7, the full variable domain is DAMVIQNPRYQVTQFGKPVTLSCSQTLNHNVMYWYQQKSSQAPKLLFHYYDKDFNNEADTPDNFQSRRPNTSFCFLDIRSPGLGDTAMYLCATSRDSNRGREQYFGPGTRLTVT.

This chain joins TRBV7-2 and TRBJ2-7; 7 nucleotides match TRBD1. Trimming at V came to 2 bases and at J to 0 bases, leaving 4 bases not matched to a gene. This CDR3 has 15 residues. The germline gives CDR1 SGHTA, CDR2 FQGNSA. CDR3 nucleotide sequence: TGTGCCAGCAGCTTACCCTGGGACAGCTCCTACGAGCAGTACTTC. Its translation: CASSLPWDSSYEQYF.